The rows below give T cell receptor beta chains drawn from one sample of a study of CD8+ T cells in alopecia areata. Produced via immunoSEQ multiplex PCR; TCRdb's table is partial and in-frame only. This table has under 65,000 clones, about 40% appearing once. Sequenced sample: NKG2D-low CD8+ T cells sorted from blood. These receptors were obtained from a human donor with alopecia areata. Each CDR3 is given with its conserved first and last residue. D genes are given only for firm matches. Clone sizes are given selectively: once, few, many, or a class where the clone is expanded.

D,V,size,J,DNA,CDR3
TRBD1,TRBV27,.,TRBJ1-1,TGTGCCAGCAGTTATGGACAGGCCACTGAAGCTTTCTTT,CASSYGQATEAFF
.,TRBV29-1,few,TRBJ1-1,TGCAGCGTCTTTCGGCGGGGATCGACGGCTGAAGCTTTCTTT,CSVFRRGSTAEAFF
.,TRBV20-1,.,TRBJ2-1,TGCAGTGCTAACATGTGGAATGAGCAGTTCTTC,CSANMWNEQFF
TRBD1,TRBV10-3,few,TRBJ2-2,TGTGCCATCAGTGAGGTTAAGGGACAGGGGACCACCGGGGAGCTGTTTTTT,CAISEVKGQGTTGELFF
TRBD1,TRBV5-1,once,TRBJ2-1,TGCGCCAGCAGTTCCTTCTTGGCAGGGGGCAACAATGAGCAGTTCTTC,CASSSFLAGGNNEQFF
.,TRBV4-1,.,TRBJ2-3,TGCGCCAGCAGCCAAGGGCTAGCGAGGCGTACAGATACGCAGTATTTT,CASSQGLARRTDTQYF
.,TRBV4-1,.,TRBJ1-1,TGCGCCAGCAGCCCGCTTTGGAACATGAACACTGAAGCTTTCTTT,CASSPLWNMNTEAFF
.,TRBV7-9,.,TRBJ2-5,TGTGCCAGCAGCCCCCAGGGACAAGGGGAGACCCAGTACTTC,CASSPQGQGETQYF
.,TRBV9,.,TRBJ2-2,TGTGCCAGCAGCGTAGATCCCCCCTCGAACACCGGGGAGCTGTTTTTT,CASSVDPPSNTGELFF
.,TRBV4-1,.,TRBJ2-5,TGCGCCAGCAGCCAATCTAGCGAGGAGACCCAGTACTTC,CASSQSSEETQYF
.,TRBV25-1,.,TRBJ1-5,TGTGCCAGCAGGTACAATGATGGCATGCCCCAGCATTTT,CASRYNDGMPQHF
.,TRBV10-2,.,TRBJ2-6,TGCGCCAGCAGTGATTTGTCCTCTAAAGGGGCCAACGTCCTGACTTTC,CASSDLSSKGANVLTF
TRBD2,TRBV7-9,few,TRBJ2-7,TGTGCCAGCAGCCCCAGCGGGAACTACGAGCAGTACTTC,CASSPSGNYEQYF
TRBD1,TRBV7-7,few,TRBJ2-7,TGTGCTAGCAGCTTAGGTCAGGGGGACTACGAGCAGTACTTC,CASSLGQGDYEQYF